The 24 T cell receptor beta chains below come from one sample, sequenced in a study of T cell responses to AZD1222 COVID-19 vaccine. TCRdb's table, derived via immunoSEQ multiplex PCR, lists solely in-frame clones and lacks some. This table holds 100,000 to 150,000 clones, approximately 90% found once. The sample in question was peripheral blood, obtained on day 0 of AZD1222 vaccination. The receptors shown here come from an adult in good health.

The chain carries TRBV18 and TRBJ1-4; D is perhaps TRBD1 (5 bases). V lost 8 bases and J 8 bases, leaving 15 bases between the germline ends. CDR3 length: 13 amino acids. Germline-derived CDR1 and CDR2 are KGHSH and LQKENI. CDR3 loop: CASSRRESEKLFF. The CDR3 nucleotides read TGTGCCAGCAGTCGCAGGGAGAGCGAAAAACTGTTTTTT.

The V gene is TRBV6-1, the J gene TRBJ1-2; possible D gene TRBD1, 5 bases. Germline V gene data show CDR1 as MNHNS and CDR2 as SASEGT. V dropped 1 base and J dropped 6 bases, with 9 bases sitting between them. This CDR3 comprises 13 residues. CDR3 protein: CASSEVRGNGYTF. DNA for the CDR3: TGTGCCAGCAGTGAAGTTAGGGGTAATGGCTACACCTTC.

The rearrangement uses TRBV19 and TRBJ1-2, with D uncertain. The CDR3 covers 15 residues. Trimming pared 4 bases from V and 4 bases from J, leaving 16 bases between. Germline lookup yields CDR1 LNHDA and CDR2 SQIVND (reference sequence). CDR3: CASSKAAGGPYGYTF. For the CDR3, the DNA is TGTGCCAGTAGTAAGGCGGCTGGAGGTCCCTATGGCTACACCTTC.

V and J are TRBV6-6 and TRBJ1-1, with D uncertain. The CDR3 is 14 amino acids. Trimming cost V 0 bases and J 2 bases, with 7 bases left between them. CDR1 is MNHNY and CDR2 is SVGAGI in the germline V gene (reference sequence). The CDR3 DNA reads TGTGCCAGCAGTTACTCGCCCGGAAACACTGAAGCTTTCTTT. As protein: CASSYSPGNTEAFF.

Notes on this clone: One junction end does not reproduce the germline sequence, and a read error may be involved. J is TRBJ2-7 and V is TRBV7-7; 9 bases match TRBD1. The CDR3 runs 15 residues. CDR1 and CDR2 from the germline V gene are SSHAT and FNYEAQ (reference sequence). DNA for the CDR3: TGTGCTAGCAGCCCGGGACAGGGCCTCTCCTACGAGCAGTACTTC. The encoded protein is CASSPGQGLSYEQYF. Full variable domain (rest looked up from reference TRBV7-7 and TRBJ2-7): GAGVSQSPRYKVTKRGQDVTLRCDPISSHATLYWYQQALGQGPEFLTYFNYEAQPDKSGLPSDRFSAERPEGSISTLTIQRTEQRDSAMYRCASSPGQGLSYEQYFGPGTRLTVT.

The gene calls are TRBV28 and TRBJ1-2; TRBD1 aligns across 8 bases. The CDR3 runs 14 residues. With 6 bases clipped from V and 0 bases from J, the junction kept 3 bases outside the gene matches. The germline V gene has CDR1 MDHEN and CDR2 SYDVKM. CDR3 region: CASSRTGTNYGYTF. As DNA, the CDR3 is TGTGCCAGCAGCAGGACAGGGACTAACTATGGCTACACCTTC.

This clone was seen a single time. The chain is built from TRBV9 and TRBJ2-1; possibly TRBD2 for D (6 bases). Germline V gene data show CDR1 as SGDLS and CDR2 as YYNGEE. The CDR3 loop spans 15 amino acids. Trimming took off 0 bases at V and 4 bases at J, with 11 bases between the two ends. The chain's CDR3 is CASSVGGTEYNEQFF. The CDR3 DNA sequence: TGTGCCAGCAGCGTAGGCGGGACGGAGTACAATGAGCAGTTCTTC. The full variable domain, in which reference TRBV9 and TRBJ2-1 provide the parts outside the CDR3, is DSGVTQTPKHLITATGQRVTLRCSPRSGDLSVYWYQQSLDQGLQFLIQYYNGEERAKGNILERFSAQQFPDLHSELNLSSLELGDSALYFCASSVGGTEYNEQFFGPGTRLTVL.

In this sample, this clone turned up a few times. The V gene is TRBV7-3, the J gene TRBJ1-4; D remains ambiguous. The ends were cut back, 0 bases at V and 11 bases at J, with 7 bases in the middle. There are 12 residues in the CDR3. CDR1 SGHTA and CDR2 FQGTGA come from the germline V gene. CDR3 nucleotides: TGTGCCAGCAGCTTAACAGGGCTTAAACTGTTTTTT. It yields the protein CASSLTGLKLFF.

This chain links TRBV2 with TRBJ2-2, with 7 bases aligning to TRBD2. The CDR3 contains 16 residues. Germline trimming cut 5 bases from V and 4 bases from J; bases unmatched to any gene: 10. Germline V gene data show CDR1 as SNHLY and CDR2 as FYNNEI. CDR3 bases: TGTGCCAGCAGTTCTACCGGGGGGATCAGCACCGGGGAGCTGTTTTTT. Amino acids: CASSSTGGISTGELFF.

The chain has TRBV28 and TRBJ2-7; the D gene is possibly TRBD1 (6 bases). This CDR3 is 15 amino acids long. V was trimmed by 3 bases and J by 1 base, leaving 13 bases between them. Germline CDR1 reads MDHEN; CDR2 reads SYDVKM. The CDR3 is CASSFRGQKSYEQYF. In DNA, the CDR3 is TGTGCCAGCAGTTTTAGAGGACAGAAGTCCTACGAGCAGTACTTC.

CDR3 bases: TGCGCCAGCAGTGACCTTATAGGCACCGGGGAGCTGTTTTTT. Translation gives CASSDLIGTGELFF. V and J are TRBV10-2 and TRBJ2-2; no definite D call. V was shortened by 3 bases and J by 4 bases, with 9 bases between the two germline ends. The CDR3 spans 14 residues. CDR1 WSHSY and CDR2 SAAADI come from the germline V gene.

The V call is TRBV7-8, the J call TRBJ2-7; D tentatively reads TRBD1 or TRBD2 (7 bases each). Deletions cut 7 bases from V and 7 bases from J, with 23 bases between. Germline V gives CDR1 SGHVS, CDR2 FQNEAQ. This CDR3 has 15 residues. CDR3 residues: CASTGGGIFISEQYF. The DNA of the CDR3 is TGTGCCAGCACAGGGGGGGGGATCTTCATATCGGAGCAGTACTTC.

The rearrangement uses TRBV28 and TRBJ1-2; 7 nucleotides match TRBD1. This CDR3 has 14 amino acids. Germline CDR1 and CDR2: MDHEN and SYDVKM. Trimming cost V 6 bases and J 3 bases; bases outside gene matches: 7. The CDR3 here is CASRERQGDYGYTF. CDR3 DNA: TGTGCCAGCAGGGAGAGACAGGGTGACTATGGCTACACCTTC.

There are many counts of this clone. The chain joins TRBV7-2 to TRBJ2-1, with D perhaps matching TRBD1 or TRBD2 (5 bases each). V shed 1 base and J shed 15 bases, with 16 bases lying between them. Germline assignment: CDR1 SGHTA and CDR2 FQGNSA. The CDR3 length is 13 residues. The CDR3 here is CASSLGGTSQGFF. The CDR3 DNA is TGTGCCAGCAGCTTAGGGGGGACGAGTCAGGGGTTCTTC.

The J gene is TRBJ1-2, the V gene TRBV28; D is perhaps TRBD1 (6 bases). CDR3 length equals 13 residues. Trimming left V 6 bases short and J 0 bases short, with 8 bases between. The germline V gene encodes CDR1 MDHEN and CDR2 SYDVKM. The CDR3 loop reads CASRRGTNYGYTF. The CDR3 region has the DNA TGTGCCAGCAGGAGGGGGACTAACTATGGCTACACCTTC.

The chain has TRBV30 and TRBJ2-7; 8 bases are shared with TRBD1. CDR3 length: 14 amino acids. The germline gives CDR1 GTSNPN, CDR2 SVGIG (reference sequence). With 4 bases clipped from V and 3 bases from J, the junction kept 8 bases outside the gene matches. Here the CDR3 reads CAWTYGTGDYEQYF. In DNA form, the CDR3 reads TGTGCCTGGACCTACGGGACAGGAGACTACGAGCAGTACTTC.

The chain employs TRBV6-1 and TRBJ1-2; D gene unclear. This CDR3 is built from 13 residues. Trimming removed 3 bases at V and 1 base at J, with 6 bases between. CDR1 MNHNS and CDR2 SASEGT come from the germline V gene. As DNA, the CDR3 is TGTGCCAGCAGTGACGGAGATAACTATGGCTACACCTTC. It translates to CASSDGDNYGYTF.

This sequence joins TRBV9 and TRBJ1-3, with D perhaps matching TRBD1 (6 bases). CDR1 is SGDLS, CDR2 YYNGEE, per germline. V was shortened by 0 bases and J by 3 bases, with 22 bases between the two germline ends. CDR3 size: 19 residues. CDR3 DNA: TGTGCCAGCAGCGTAGAGGAGGGACCCGGCAGGGGCATTGGAAACACCATATATTTT. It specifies CASSVEEGPGRGIGNTIYF.

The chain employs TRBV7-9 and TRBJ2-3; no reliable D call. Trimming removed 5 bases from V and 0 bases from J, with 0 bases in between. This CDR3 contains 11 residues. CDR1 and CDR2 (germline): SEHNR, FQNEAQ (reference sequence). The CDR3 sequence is CASSSTDTQYF. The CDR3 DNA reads TGTGCCAGCAGCAGCACAGATACGCAGTATTTT.

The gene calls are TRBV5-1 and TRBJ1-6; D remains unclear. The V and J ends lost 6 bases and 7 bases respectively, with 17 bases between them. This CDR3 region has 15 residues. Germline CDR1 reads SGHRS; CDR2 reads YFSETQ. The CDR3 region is CASTAYRSTNSPLHF. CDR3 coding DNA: TGCGCCAGCACCGCTTATCGGTCCACAAATTCACCCCTCCACTTT.

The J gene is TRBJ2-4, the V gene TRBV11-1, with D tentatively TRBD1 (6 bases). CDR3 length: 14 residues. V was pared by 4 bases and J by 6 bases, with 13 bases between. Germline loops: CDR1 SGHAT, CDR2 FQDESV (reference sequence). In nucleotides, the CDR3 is TGTGCCAGCAGCTCAGTGACAGGATCAAACATTCAGTACTTC. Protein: CASSSVTGSNIQYF.

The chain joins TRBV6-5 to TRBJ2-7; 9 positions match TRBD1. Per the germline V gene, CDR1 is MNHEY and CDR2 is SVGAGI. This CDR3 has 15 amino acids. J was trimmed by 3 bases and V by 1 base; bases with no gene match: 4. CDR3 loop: CASSYYQGQGYEQYF. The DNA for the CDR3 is TGTGCCAGCAGTTACTACCAGGGACAGGGCTACGAGCAGTACTTC.

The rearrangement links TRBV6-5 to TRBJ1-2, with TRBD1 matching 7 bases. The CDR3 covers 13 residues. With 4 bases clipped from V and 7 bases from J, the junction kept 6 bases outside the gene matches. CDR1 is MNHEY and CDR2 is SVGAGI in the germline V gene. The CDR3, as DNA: TGTGCCAGCAGTTCAGGACAGGCTTCTGGCTACACCTTC. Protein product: CASSSGQASGYTF.

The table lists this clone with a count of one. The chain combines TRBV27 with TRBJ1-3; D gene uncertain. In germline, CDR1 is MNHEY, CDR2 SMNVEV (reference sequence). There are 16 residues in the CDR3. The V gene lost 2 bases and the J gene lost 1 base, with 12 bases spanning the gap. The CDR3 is CASSLILARSGNTIYF. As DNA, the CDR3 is TGTGCCAGCAGTTTAATTCTGGCGCGTTCTGGAAACACCATATATTTT.